Included here is one T cell receptor (beta chain) sequence, with context. Profiling relied on immunoSEQ multiplex PCR, and the TCRdb table lists in-frame clones only, not all of them. The sample lists 65,000 to 85,000 clones, under 95% occurring once. These data come from a study of blood T cell repertoires in COVID-19. On the study more broadly: The origin of the acute and convalescent COVID-19 samples was the United States, Italy and Spain.

CDR3 size: 14 residues. Trimming took off 7 bases at V and 3 bases at J, with 15 bases between the two ends. Germline V gene sequence: CDR1 SGDLS, CDR2 YYNGEE. The sample taken for sequencing was peripheral blood. J is TRBJ2-3 and V is TRBV9; D may be TRBD1 (5 bases). This TCR was sampled from a human donor in a cohort sampled during active COVID-19. The CDR3 coding sequence is TGTGCCAGCCGCAGGGCCAGTGCTACAGATACGCAGTATTTT. Translation gives CASRRASATDTQYF.